Listed here are 31 T cell receptor beta chains from one sample, sequenced in a study of neurological immune-mediated disorders. TCRdb re-called the 5' RACE reads with MiXCR, one entry per CDR3 protein. The table shows approximately 38,000 distinct CDR3 sequences, with roughly 11% occurring only once. The sample comprised CD4+ T cells from blood. The receptors come from a woman in her 30s with HTLV-1-associated myelopathy (HAM/TSP).

In its sample, this clonotype was seen many times. The genes are TRBV5-1 and TRBJ2-6, with D possibly being TRBD1 (6 bases). Germline assignment: CDR1 SGHRS and CDR2 YFSETQ. This CDR3 is built from 15 residues. V was pared by 4 bases and J by 1 base, with 9 bases between. The CDR3 nucleotides read TGCGCCAGCAGCACCACAGGGTCTGGGGCCAACGTCCTGACTTTC. It yields the protein CASSTTGSGANVLTF.

This clonotype has a count of ten or more. This may stem from a read error, because a much larger clone lies one nucleotide away. This chain links TRBV20-1 with TRBJ1-2; tentative D call: TRBD1 (6 bases). The CDR3 totals 14 residues. Germline V gene data show CDR1 as DFQATT and CDR2 as SNEGSKA (reference sequence). V was pared by 8 bases and J by 4 bases, with 20 bases between. Written as DNA, the CDR3 is TGCAGTCCAAGACAGGCACCCACTACCTATGGCTACACCTTC. Translating it yields CSPRQAPTTYGYTF.

This clonotype was seen ten or more times. The genes are TRBV7-2 and TRBJ1-2; 10 bases are a match to TRBD1. Per germline, CDR1 SGHTA and CDR2 FQGNSA. V was clipped by 4 bases and J by 7 bases; unmatched bases: 9. This CDR3 is 15 amino acids long. The CDR3 loop is CASSSRQGALFGYTF. The CDR3 nucleotides read TGTGCCAGCAGCTCACGACAGGGGGCGCTTTTTGGCTACACCTTC. The full variable domain, rest sourced from reference TRBV7-2 and TRBJ1-2, is GAGVSQSPSNKVTEKGKDVELRCDPISGHTALYWYRQSLGQGLEFLIYFQGNSAPDKSGLPSDRFSAERTGGSVSTLTIQRTQQEDSAVYLCASSSRQGALFGYTFGSGTRLTVV.

In this sample, this clonotype turned up many times. The J gene is TRBJ1-2, the V gene TRBV5-1; tentative D call: TRBD1 (6 bases). Germline CDR1 is SGHRS and CDR2 is YFSETQ. There are 15 residues in the CDR3. The V gene lost 6 bases and the J gene lost 1 base, with 16 bases spanning the gap. This CDR3 is CASIPSTGVNYGYTF. CDR3 bases: TGCGCCAGCATACCCTCGACAGGCGTTAACTATGGCTACACCTTC.

This chain uses TRBV7-2 with TRBJ2-1; D gene uncertain. Germline CDR1 SGHTA, CDR2 FQGNSA. The V end lost 5 bases, the J end lost 10 bases, and 12 bases lay between the germline ends. The CDR3 is 12 residues long. The CDR3 loop is CASSIYSREQFF. DNA for the CDR3: TGTGCCAGCAGCATTTATTCTAGAGAGCAGTTCTTC.

This clonotype was seen repeatedly, ten times or more. The rearrangement joins TRBV2 to TRBJ1-2; D unresolved. Trimming stripped 1 base from V and 4 bases from J, with 7 bases between. There are 13 residues in the CDR3. The germline gives CDR1 SNHLY, CDR2 FYNNEI. The CDR3 region has the DNA TGTGCCAGCAGTGAAGGGATGTTCTATGGCTACACCTTC. Amino acids: CASSEGMFYGYTF.

This clonotype was counted at least ten times. V usage is TRBV5-1 and J usage is TRBJ2-1; 10 bases line up with TRBD2. Germline V gene data show CDR1 as SGHRS and CDR2 as YFSETQ. The CDR3 covers 14 residues. Trimming took 1 base from V and 7 from J; bases not matched to a gene: 2. The CDR3 loop is CASSLFSGGNEQFF. The CDR3 DNA reads TGCGCCAGCAGCTTGTTTAGCGGGGGGAATGAGCAGTTCTTC.

At least ten counts were recorded for this clonotype. The chain joins TRBV20-1 to TRBJ1-6; weak D call: TRBD1 (5 bases). The length of the CDR3 is 12 residues. CDR1 and CDR2 (germline): DFQATT, SNEGSKA (reference sequence). The CDR3 spells CSAEGGTSPLHF. For the CDR3, the DNA is TGCAGCGCTGAGGGTGGGACTTCACCCCTCCACTTT.

This clonotype appeared many times. V usage is TRBV9 and J usage is TRBJ2-2, with 7 nucleotides matching TRBD1. CDR3 size: 17 residues. Germline V gene data show CDR1 as SGDLS and CDR2 as YYNGEE. The V segment lost 0 bases and the J segment 2 bases; nucleotides outside the gene matches: 7. The CDR3 DNA follows: TGTGCCAGCAGCGTAGACATAGGGACAGTAAACACCGGGGAGCTGTTTTTT. It specifies CASSVDIGTVNTGELFF. Complete variable domain (other parts from reference TRBV9 and TRBJ2-2): DSGVTQTPKHLITATGQRVTLRCSPRSGDLSVYWYQQSLDQGLQFLIQYYNGEERAKGNILERFSAQQFPDLHSELNLSSLELGDSALYFCASSVDIGTVNTGELFFGEGSRLTVL.

This clonotype was recorded at least ten times. The V gene is TRBV20-1, the J gene TRBJ2-3, with unresolved D. The V gene's germline CDR1 is DFQATT and CDR2 SNEGSKA (reference sequence). Trimming took 4 bases from V and 4 from J, leaving 9 bases between them. The CDR3 length is 12 residues. The CDR3 DNA is TGCAGTGCTACTAATGGGCCAGATACGCAGTATTTT. This translates into CSATNGPDTQYF.

The table lists this clonotype with many counts. The J gene is TRBJ2-2, the V gene TRBV5-1, with D possibly matching TRBD1 (5 bases). From germline, CDR1 is SGHRS and CDR2 YFSETQ. CDR3 length equals 16 residues. V was cut by 0 bases and J by 2 bases, with 11 bases left in between. In DNA, the CDR3 is TGCGCCAGCAGCTTGGTACCAGGACAAAACACCGGGGAGCTGTTTTTT. This translates into CASSLVPGQNTGELFF.

The table lists this clonotype with many counts. The V and J genes are TRBV29-1 and TRBJ1-1, with a possible D match to TRBD1 (5 bases). V lost 4 bases to trimming and J lost 11 bases, with 17 bases between them. From germline, CDR1 is SQVTM and CDR2 ANQGSEA. The CDR3 runs 12 residues. Here the CDR3 reads CSVGGAGAAAFF. DNA of the CDR3: TGCAGCGTTGGAGGAGCCGGGGCTGCTGCTTTCTTT.

This clonotype was seen many times. The V gene is TRBV7-8, the J gene TRBJ2-1; D is unclear. V was shortened by 5 bases and J by 6 bases, with 23 bases between the two germline ends. The CDR3 covers 17 residues. CDR1 and CDR2 from the germline V gene are SGHVS and FQNEAQ. In nucleotides, the CDR3 is TGTGCCAGCAGCCTAGTCCTTTCGAGCTGGGTCGGCAATGAGCAGTTCTTC. This translates into CASSLVLSSWVGNEQFF.

The sample holds many counts of this clonotype. This chain uses TRBV18 with TRBJ2-1; either TRBD1 or TRBD2 may fit D (5 bases each). Germline assignment: CDR1 KGHSH and CDR2 LQKENI. The CDR3 covers 15 residues. The V gene lost 2 bases and the J gene lost 9 bases, with 17 bases spanning the gap. The CDR3 loop is CASSPVGTSSAEQFF. DNA of the CDR3: TGTGCCAGCTCACCAGTAGGGACCTCCTCAGCTGAGCAGTTCTTC.

Comments on this clonotype: Because the CDR3's place on the DNA is in doubt, the DNA is left out and the CDR3 is given as listed by TCRdb. The chain carries TRBV7-2 and TRBJ2-7; the listed D gene, TRBD1, was not tested against the DNA. Germline V gene lookup returns CDR1 SGHTA and CDR2 FQGNSA. The CDR3 is 18 amino acids long, termini counted. The CDR3 loop reads CASSFYICSARLGYEQYF.

This clonotype came up many times. This sequence joins TRBV27 and TRBJ2-2; the D is unclear. Trimming shortened V by 0 bases and J by 5 bases, and 4 bases separated the two germline ends. The CDR3 extends over 13 amino acids. CDR1 and CDR2 (germline): MNHEY, SMNVEV (reference sequence). The CDR3 bases are TGTGCCAGCAGTTTATCGCAGACCGGGGAGCTGTTTTTT. Translating it yields CASSLSQTGELFF.

This clonotype is classed as medium-sized. The rearrangement uses TRBV7-6 and TRBJ1-4; TRBD1 aligns across 8 bases. Germline V gives CDR1 SGHVS, CDR2 FNYEAQ. The CDR3 totals 14 residues. V shed 6 bases, J shed 8 bases, and the junction held 8 bases outside the gene matches. This CDR3 reads CASRETGVGEKLFF. The CDR3 DNA follows: TGTGCCAGCAGGGAGACAGGGGTTGGGGAAAAACTGTTTTTT.

At least ten counts were recorded for this clonotype. The V call is TRBV6-1, the J call TRBJ1-1; a possible D gene is TRBD1 (5 bases). The CDR3 has 16 residues. CDR1 and CDR2 from the germline V gene are MNHNS and SASEGT. V dropped 5 bases and J dropped 4 bases, with 20 bases sitting between them. CDR3 region: CASSPYTYPGVTEAFF. CDR3 DNA: TGTGCCAGCAGTCCCTATACATATCCGGGGGTCACTGAAGCTTTCTTT.

This clonotype was counted ten times or more. V and J are TRBV5-6 and TRBJ1-2; 8 positions agree with TRBD1. The CDR3 is made up of 13 amino acids. V was pared by 2 bases and J by 3 bases, with 0 bases of the junction left unmatched. Germline CDR1 is SGHDT and CDR2 is YYEEEE. The CDR3 loop is CASSLQGDYGYTF. The CDR3 DNA is TGTGCCAGCAGCTTACAGGGGGACTATGGCTACACCTTC. Drawing the rest from reference TRBV5-6 and TRBJ1-2, the complete variable domain is DAGVTQSPTHLIKTRGQQVTLRCSPKSGHDTVSWYQQALGQGPQFIFQYYEEEERQRGNFPDRFSGHQFPNYSSELNVNALLLGDSALYLCASSLQGDYGYTFGSGTRLTVV.

About this clonotype itself: Given a much more abundant clone one base away, this may be a read error. The gene calls are TRBV5-1 and TRBJ1-1, with 7 bases lining up with TRBD1. Germline V CDR1 and CDR2: SGHRS, YFSETQ. There are 13 residues in the CDR3. Losses at the gene ends were 6 bases for V and 3 bases for J; bases not matched to a gene: 5. In DNA form, the CDR3 reads TGCGCCAGCAACAGAGGGACAGACACTGAAGCTTTCTTT. It is translated as CASNRGTDTEAFF.

The sample holds many counts of this clonotype. The CDR3 loop is CSAAGFTAGRTTDTQYF. DNA of the CDR3: TGCAGTGCTGCAGGCTTCACGGCGGGGCGCACCACAGATACGCAGTATTTT. This chain uses TRBV20-1 with TRBJ2-3, with D maybe TRBD2 (6 bases). The germline V and J ends were trimmed by 5 bases and 2 bases, with 23 bases remaining between them. This CDR3 region has 17 residues. The germline gives CDR1 DFQATT, CDR2 SNEGSKA (reference sequence).

Many counts were recorded for this clonotype. The chain uses TRBV6-5 and TRBJ1-3; 7 bases fit TRBD1. The CDR3 is made up of 16 amino acids. Germline V gene lookup returns CDR1 MNHEY and CDR2 SVGAGI. Trimming cost V 5 bases and J 0 bases; bases outside gene matches: 7. The CDR3 loop reads CASSPGQPSSGNTIYF. The CDR3 DNA reads as TGTGCCAGCAGTCCGGGACAGCCAAGCTCTGGAAACACCATATATTTT.

This clonotype was detected ten times or more. The rearrangement links TRBV19 to TRBJ1-1; the D is unclear. The germline V gene encodes CDR1 LNHDA and CDR2 SQIVND (reference sequence). Between the trimmed V and J ends, which lost 7 bases and 0 bases, there was a span of 15 bases. The CDR3 is 15 amino acids. The DNA for the CDR3 is TGTGCCAGTACCCTAGGAGGCAGTTTGAACACTGAAGCTTTCTTT. It yields the protein CASTLGGSLNTEAFF.

Many counts were recorded for this clonotype. This sequence joins TRBV24-1 and TRBJ2-3; possibly TRBD2 for D (6 bases). V lost 7 bases and J 0 bases, leaving 10 bases between the germline ends. The CDR3 spans 14 residues. Germline CDR1 is KGHDR and CDR2 is SFDVKD. The CDR3 sequence is CATRGLSSTDTQYF. The CDR3, as DNA: TGTGCCACCAGGGGACTGTCTAGCACAGATACGCAGTATTTT.

This clonotype was seen repeatedly, ten times or more. This sequence joins TRBV5-6 and TRBJ2-7; D remains unclear. Deletions cut 2 bases from V and 2 bases from J, with 8 bases between. CDR3 length: 13 residues. Germline CDR1 reads SGHDT; CDR2 reads YYEEEE. The CDR3 DNA follows: TGTGCCAGCAGCTTTCTAGGGCCCTACGAGCAGTACTTC. The encoded protein is CASSFLGPYEQYF. Full variable domain (rest looked up from reference TRBV5-6 and TRBJ2-7): DAGVTQSPTHLIKTRGQQVTLRCSPKSGHDTVSWYQQALGQGPQFIFQYYEEEERQRGNFPDRFSGHQFPNYSSELNVNALLLGDSALYLCASSFLGPYEQYFGPGTRLTVT.

This clonotype came up many times. The CDR3 bases are TGTGCCAGCAGTTACTCAGGACTCGCCGGGCGGAATGAGCAGTTCTTC. It is translated as CASSYSGLAGRNEQFF. This sequence joins TRBV6-5 and TRBJ2-1; TRBD2 might be the D (5 bases). This CDR3 region has 16 residues. The V gene lost 0 bases and the J gene lost 7 bases, with 16 bases spanning the gap. The germline CDR1 and CDR2 sequences are MNHEY and SVGAGI.

This clonotype was seen ten or more times. V usage is TRBV5-1 and J usage is TRBJ1-1, with D hard to call. Germline lookup yields CDR1 SGHRS and CDR2 YFSETQ. The CDR3 runs 15 residues. With 4 bases removed from V and 0 bases from J, the gap between germline ends came to 13 bases. The CDR3: CASSMGMGLNTEAFF. The CDR3 DNA sequence: TGCGCCAGCAGCATGGGGATGGGGTTGAACACTGAAGCTTTCTTT.

This clonotype counts as medium-sized. V gene TRBV5-5 combines with J gene TRBJ1-6; tentative D call: TRBD1 (5 bases). The V end was cut by 4 bases, the J end by 13 bases, with 21 bases between. The germline CDR1 and CDR2 sequences are SGHKS and YYEKEE (reference sequence). CDR3 size: 15 residues. CDR3 nucleotide sequence: TGTGCCAGCAGCGCAACCGGGACCCCGGCGTCGCCCCTCCACTTT. Protein product: CASSATGTPASPLHF.

The table lists this clonotype with many counts. The chain is built from TRBV25-1 and TRBJ1-4, with a possible D match to TRBD1 (6 bases). The germline V and J ends were trimmed by 3 bases and 4 bases, with 12 bases remaining between them. The germline V gene has CDR1 MGHDK and CDR2 SYGVNS. The CDR3 consists of 15 residues. CDR3 DNA: TGTGCCAGCAGTGACAGGGGCGTTGGTAATGAAAAACTGTTTTTT. Translated, it gives CASSDRGVGNEKLFF.

This clonotype was observed at least ten times. This chain joins TRBV3-1 and TRBJ1-1; D call uncertain. The V end was cut by 3 bases, the J end by 5 bases, with 7 bases between. The CDR3 spans 12 residues. Germline CDR1 reads LGHDT; CDR2 reads YNNKEL (reference sequence). The CDR3 spells CASSHLATEAFF. CDR3 nucleotide sequence: TGTGCCAGCAGCCACTTGGCTACTGAAGCTTTCTTT.

The V call is TRBV29-1, the J call TRBJ1-2; possibly TRBD1 for D (5 bases). Germline lookup yields CDR1 SQVTM and CDR2 ANQGSEA. The CDR3 is 13 amino acids. Trimming took off 7 bases at V and 2 bases at J, with 14 bases between the two ends. The chain's CDR3 is CSADLTGNYGYTF. DNA of the CDR3: TGCAGCGCTGACCTAACAGGAAACTATGGCTACACCTTC.